This passage covers 6 T cell receptor beta chains from one sample sequenced in a study of human T cells and chemical hapten exposure. TCRdb used MiXCR to reprocess the RACE reads, holding one entry per CDR3 protein. The sample lists 95,000 to 100,000 distinct CDR3 sequences, more than 10% seen once, with about 3% in the top ten. Described time point: pre-sensitization, week 0. Regarding treatment: therapeutic diphenylcyclopropenone sensitization with weekly scalp DPC. This specimen consisted of whole blood, obtained in connection with sensitization to the hapten diphenylcyclopropenone (DPC). These TCRs come from a woman aged 55-69 years with alopecia areata. Some clones in this sample may be carry-over from other donors' samples.

This chain uses TRBV2 with TRBJ2-7; 8 bases agree with TRBD2. Germline V gene lookup returns CDR1 SNHLY and CDR2 FYNNEI. The CDR3 consists of 16 residues. V lost 8 bases to trimming and J lost 5 bases; unmatched junction nucleotides: 17. CDR3 nucleotide sequence: TGTGCCAGCCACGGAGGCATAGCGGGGTTTTTACACGAGCAGTACTTC. It translates to CASHGGIAGFLHEQYF.

The J gene is TRBJ2-3, the V gene TRBV5-5; the D gene is possibly TRBD2 (6 bases). The CDR3 runs 16 residues. Trimming pared 4 bases from V and 2 bases from J, leaving 17 bases between. CDR1 and CDR2 (germline): SGHKS, YYEKEE (reference sequence). The CDR3 DNA follows: TGTGCCAGCAGCCCAACGGGGGAATATTACACAGATACGCAGTATTTT. Translated, it gives CASSPTGEYYTDTQYF.

This chain links TRBV6-1 with TRBJ2-1, with D possibly matching TRBD1 (6 bases). V lost 6 bases and J lost 8, with 8 bases in between. In germline, CDR1 is MNHNS, CDR2 SASEGT. The CDR3 loop spans 11 amino acids. As DNA, the CDR3 is TGTGCCAGCAGCCACAGGGATGAGCAGTTCTTC. It is translated as CASSHRDEQFF.

V gene TRBV6-5 combines with J gene TRBJ2-5; the D gene is possibly TRBD1 (6 bases). From germline, CDR1 is MNHEY and CDR2 SVGAGI. The CDR3 runs to 13 residues. With 5 bases removed from V and 5 bases from J, the gap between germline ends came to 12 bases. The CDR3 DNA reads as TGTGCCAGCAGTGTTATGGGGGCTGAGACCCAGTACTTC. Encoded protein: CASSVMGAETQYF.

This clonotype was seen ten or more times. This rearrangement joins TRBV12-3 or TRBV12-4 to TRBJ2-5; D is ambiguous. Trimming took off 4 bases at V and 7 bases at J, with 22 bases between the two ends. CDR3 length: 16 residues. The CDR3 bases are TGTGCCAGCAGTTCCCCGACCGCGACCCTGCTCGGGACCCAGTACTTC. Translated, it gives CASSSPTATLLGTQYF.

This clonotype was seen ten or more times. The chain uses TRBV11-2 and TRBJ2-7; 9 bases fit TRBD1. CDR1 and CDR2 from the germline V gene are SGHAT and FQNNGV. V trimming: 5 bases; J trimming: 3 bases; junction bases outside the gene matches: 8. The CDR3 is 15 amino acids. The CDR3 DNA sequence: TGTGCCAGCAGCCCAGGGGGGACAGGGATCTACGAGCAGTACTTC. This sequence encodes CASSPGGTGIYEQYF.